The 12 T cell receptor beta chains presented below share a single source sample, sequenced in a study of T cell responses to AZD1222 COVID-19 vaccine. The data were produced by immunoSEQ multiplex PCR, yet TCRdb's version contains in-frame clones alone and is incomplete. The table records about 150,000 clones, 75% to 85% of them present only once. The material sequenced was peripheral blood, taken 28 days after the second dose of the MenACWY control vaccine. Receptors were obtained from an adult who received the MenACWY meningococcal vaccine as a control.

In this sample, this clone turned up once. The gene calls are TRBV24-1 and TRBJ1-2; D is possibly TRBD1 (5 bases). CDR1 KGHDR and CDR2 SFDVKD come from the germline V gene. With 4 bases removed from V and 0 bases from J, the gap between germline ends came to 20 bases. The CDR3 is made up of 18 amino acids. Written as DNA, the CDR3 is TGTGCCACCAGTGACCTCGGGGCCAGTCGTCGAGCTAACTATGGCTACACCTTC. Amino acid sequence: CATSDLGASRRANYGYTF.

V usage is TRBV5-1 and J usage is TRBJ2-5; 7 bases are shared with TRBD2. This CDR3 contains 14 residues. After removal of 3 bases from V and 2 bases from J, the junction contained 4 bases not matched to a gene. Germline values: CDR1 SGHRS, CDR2 YFSETQ. DNA of the CDR3: TGCGCCAGCAGCTCTGGGGGGGGGCAAGAGACCCAGTACTTC. It codes for CASSSGGGQETQYF.

The gene calls are TRBV5-6 and TRBJ2-6; D not resolved. This CDR3 region has 15 residues. Between the trimmed V and J ends, which lost 0 bases and 0 bases, there was a span of 4 bases. Germline CDR1 SGHDT, CDR2 YYEEEE. CDR3 DNA: TGTGCCAGCAGCTTGGGGGTCTCTGGGGCCAACGTCCTGACTTTC. Protein: CASSLGVSGANVLTF.

The chain combines TRBV4-1 with TRBJ1-5, with D possibly TRBD1 on 5 matching bases. CDR3 size: 15 residues. Trimming pared 2 bases from V and 5 bases from J, leaving 13 bases between. In germline, CDR1 is MGHRA, CDR2 YSYEKL. The CDR3 DNA follows: TGCGCCAGCAGCCAACTTGACGGGACCTATCAGCCCCAGCATTTT. Translating it yields CASSQLDGTYQPQHF.

This chain uses TRBV24-1 with TRBJ2-5; 7 nucleotides agree with TRBD1. Germline CDR1 and CDR2: KGHDR and SFDVKD. CDR3 length: 14 amino acids. The ends lost 8 bases at V and 1 base at J; junction bases unmatched: 6. The chain's CDR3 is CATIPRQGQETQYF. CDR3 DNA sequence: TGTGCCACCATTCCTAGACAGGGCCAAGAGACCCAGTACTTC.

This clone was picked up a small number of times. CDR3 protein: CSVAVKNGIGELFF. DNA for the CDR3: TGCAGCGTTGCCGTCAAGAACGGTATCGGGGAGCTGTTTTTT. This chain links TRBV29-1 with TRBJ2-2; D ambiguous. CDR1 and CDR2 from the germline V gene are SQVTM and ANQGSEA. V was pared by 4 bases and J by 7 bases, with 16 bases between. The CDR3 loop spans 14 amino acids.

In its sample, this clone was seen once. The rearrangement uses TRBV27 and TRBJ2-3; D is unclear. Germline values: CDR1 MNHEY, CDR2 SMNVEV (reference sequence). This CDR3 is 18 amino acids long. The V and J ends lost 1 base and 0 bases respectively, with 17 bases between them. The CDR3: CASSLLVSVPTSTDTQYF. CDR3 nucleotides: TGTGCCAGCAGTTTATTGGTCTCGGTTCCCACTAGCACAGATACGCAGTATTTT.

This clone was seen repeatedly, ten times or more. The genes are TRBV7-9 and TRBJ1-6, with D maybe TRBD1 (6 bases). Germline CDR1 SEHNR, CDR2 FQNEAQ (reference sequence). CDR3 length: 14 amino acids. V was shortened by 0 bases and J by 6 bases, with 6 bases between the two germline ends. The CDR3 coding sequence is TGTGCCAGCAGCTTAGCGGGGGCTAATTCACCCCTCCACTTT. It codes for CASSLAGANSPLHF.

The V and J genes are TRBV18 and TRBJ1-2; D perhaps matches TRBD1 (5 bases). Germline CDR1 and CDR2: KGHSH and LQKENI. Trimming took off 2 bases at V and 3 bases at J, with 7 bases between the two ends. There are 13 residues in the CDR3. The CDR3 sequence is CASSPSRDYGYTF. The CDR3 nucleotides are TGTGCCAGCTCACCAAGCAGGGACTATGGCTACACCTTC.

The chain carries TRBV7-3 and TRBJ1-4, with TRBD1 matching over 9 bases. There are 15 residues in the CDR3. The V gene end was trimmed by 2 bases and the J gene end by 6 bases; junction bases not matched to a gene: 4. From germline, CDR1 is SGHTA and CDR2 FQGTGA. The CDR3 region is CASSLLQGADEKLFF. CDR3 DNA: TGTGCCAGCAGCTTACTACAGGGGGCAGATGAAAAACTGTTTTTT.

The count of this clone is one. This CDR3 is CASSLGTGYTDTQYF. The CDR3 DNA follows: TGTGCCAGCAGCCTTGGGACAGGGTACACAGATACGCAGTATTTT. V is TRBV5-6 and J is TRBJ2-3, with TRBD1 identical over 9 bases. Germline V gene lookup returns CDR1 SGHDT and CDR2 YYEEEE. This CDR3 region has 15 residues. V lost 4 bases to trimming and J lost 2 bases; unmatched junction nucleotides: 5.

This sequence joins TRBV6-1 and TRBJ1-1; 9 bases map to TRBD1. Germline CDR1 reads MNHNS; CDR2 reads SASEGT. Trimming took 3 bases from V and 3 from J; bases not matched to a gene: 5. The CDR3 is 15 residues long. CDR3 sequence: CASSEAGTGYTEAFF. The CDR3, as DNA: TGTGCCAGCAGTGAGGCCGGGACAGGGTACACTGAAGCTTTCTTT.